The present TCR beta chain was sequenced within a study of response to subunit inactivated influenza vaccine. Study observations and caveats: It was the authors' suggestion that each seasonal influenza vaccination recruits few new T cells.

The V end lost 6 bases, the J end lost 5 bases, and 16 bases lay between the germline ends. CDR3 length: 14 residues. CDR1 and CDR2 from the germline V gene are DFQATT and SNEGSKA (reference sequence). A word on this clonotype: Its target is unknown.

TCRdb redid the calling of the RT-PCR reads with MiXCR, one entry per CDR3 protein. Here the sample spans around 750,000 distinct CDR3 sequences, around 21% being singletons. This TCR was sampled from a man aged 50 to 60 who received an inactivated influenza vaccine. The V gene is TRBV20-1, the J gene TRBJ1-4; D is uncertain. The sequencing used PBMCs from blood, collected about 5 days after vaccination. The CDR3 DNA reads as TGCAGTGCCATCCCGGGTCTCCTAAATGAAAAACTGTTTTTT. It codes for CSAIPGLLNEKLFF.